This T cell receptor beta chain was obtained from a study of T-cell memory formation after mild COVID-19. V was trimmed by 1 base and J by 10 bases, leaving 14 bases between them. CDR1 and CDR2 (germline): SEHNR, FQNEAQ (reference sequence). There are 14 residues in the CDR3. TCRdb re-derived calls from the 5' RACE reads in MiXCR, one entry per CDR3 protein. The sample lists about 430,000 distinct CDR3 sequences, less than 25% seen once, with 8.5% to 9% in the top ten. Study results and limitations: Day 15 to 85 contracting clones showed balanced CD4/CD8; later expanders leaned CD4+.

About this clonotype: Its antigen is not identified.

This chain joins TRBV7-9 and TRBJ2-1, with no clear D. This TCR was recovered from an adult woman who had mild COVID-19 (a few samples of this study predate the infection). Cell type and time point are not known. Input material: PBMCs or a T cell subset sorted from them (not recorded which). In DNA form, the CDR3 reads TGTGCCAGCAGCTTAGAGGTTAACCCCCCAGAGCAGTTCTTC. Translating gives CASSLEVNPPEQFF.